The 26 T cell receptor beta chains given below trace back to one sample, sequenced in a study of blood T cell repertoires in COVID-19. Profiling relied on immunoSEQ multiplex PCR, and the TCRdb table lists in-frame clones only, not all of them. The data show roughly 330,000 clones, about 91% seen once. The sequenced sample consisted of peripheral blood. Every receptor here comes from a young man with COVID-19, enrolled during active disease.

The chain uses TRBV28 and TRBJ1-2; possibly TRBD1 for D (6 bases). The germline V and J ends were trimmed by 6 bases and 7 bases, with 15 bases remaining between them. The length of the CDR3 is 13 residues. Germline V gene lookup returns CDR1 MDHEN and CDR2 SYDVKM. The CDR3 DNA reads TGTGCCAGCAGCCTAATGGGGGCGGGTGGCTACACCTTC. Its translation is CASSLMGAGGYTF.

The rearrangement uses TRBV4-2 and TRBJ2-7; TRBD2 matches at 8 bases. V was clipped by 0 bases and J by 2 bases; unmatched bases: 6. This CDR3 has 16 amino acids. Looked up from germline, CDR1 is LGHNA and CDR2 is YNFKEQ. The CDR3 is CASSQEGSGSPYEQYF. CDR3 nucleotides: TGTGCCAGCAGCCAAGAAGGCAGCGGGAGTCCCTACGAGCAGTACTTC.

This sequence joins TRBV7-3 and TRBJ2-7, with 7 bases lining up with TRBD1. Trimming cost V 5 bases and J 2 bases; bases outside gene matches: 3. CDR1 is SGHTA and CDR2 is FQGTGA in the germline V gene. This CDR3 spans 13 amino acids. The CDR3 region has the DNA TGTGCCAGCAGCAGGGGGACAGCCTACGAGCAGTACTTC. It codes for CASSRGTAYEQYF.

V gene TRBV24-1 combines with J gene TRBJ2-7; D is perhaps TRBD2 (5 bases). The CDR3 has 15 amino acids. Between the trimmed V and J ends, which lost 9 bases and 5 bases, there was a span of 22 bases. Germline assignment: CDR1 KGHDR and CDR2 SFDVKD. The CDR3 DNA sequence: TGTGCCACCGCGTCCAATGGACTTTTGTCCAACGAGCAGTACTTC. It yields the protein CATASNGLLSNEQYF.

This rearrangement joins TRBV7-2 to TRBJ2-7; a weak D match, TRBD2 (5 bases). The germline V and J ends were trimmed by 4 bases and 4 bases, with 8 bases remaining between them. Germline CDR1 reads SGHTA; CDR2 reads FQGNSA. The CDR3 is made up of 12 amino acids. DNA for the CDR3: TGTGCCAGCAGCTCGGTAGCGTACGAGCAGTACTTC. Its protein is CASSSVAYEQYF.

The chain recombines TRBV7-9 with TRBJ1-2; TRBD1 aligns across 7 bases. V lost 3 bases and J lost 4; bases outside the gene matches: 5. There are 14 residues in the CDR3. In germline, CDR1 is SEHNR, CDR2 FQNEAQ (reference sequence). This CDR3 reads CASSFGQVAYGYTF. Here the CDR3 DNA reads TGTGCCAGCAGCTTCGGACAGGTGGCCTATGGCTACACCTTC.

The table lists this clone with a few counts. The chain carries TRBV19 and TRBJ2-7; TRBD2 matches at 16 bases. CDR3 length equals 19 residues. J gave up 6 bases and V 3 bases, and 14 bases lay outside the gene matches. The germline V gene has CDR1 LNHDA and CDR2 SQIVND (reference sequence). CDR3 bases: TGTGCCAGTAGTATGGAAGGGACTAGCGGGAGGGCTAGCCCCTCCGAGCAGTACTTC. This codes for CASSMEGTSGRASPSEQYF.

This clone has a single count. This sequence joins TRBV7-3 and TRBJ1-2; 9 nucleotides line up with TRBD1. V lost 5 bases to trimming and J lost 1 base; unmatched junction nucleotides: 2. CDR1 SGHTA and CDR2 FQGTGA come from the germline V gene. The CDR3 extends over 14 amino acids. The CDR3 region has the DNA TGTGCCAGCAGCCCGGGACAGGGTAACTATGGCTACACCTTC. It encodes CASSPGQGNYGYTF. Drawing the rest from reference TRBV7-3 and TRBJ1-2, the complete variable domain is GAGVSQTPSNKVTEKGKYVELRCDPISGHTALYWYRQSLGQGPEFLIYFQGTGAADDSGLPNDRFFAVRPEGSVSTLKIQRTERGDSAVYLCASSPGQGNYGYTFGSGTRLTVV.

This sequence joins TRBV24-1 and TRBJ1-3, with 8 bases lining up with TRBD1. CDR1 is KGHDR, CDR2 SFDVKD, per germline. Losses at the gene ends were 7 bases for V and 3 bases for J; bases not matched to a gene: 10. The CDR3 has 16 amino acids. CDR3 residues: CATRIITDRVGNTIYF. CDR3 nucleotides: TGTGCCACCAGGATAATAACGGACAGGGTTGGAAACACCATATATTTT.

The rearrangement joins TRBV5-4 to TRBJ2-7, with 11 positions matching TRBD1. The CDR3 length is 16 residues. Germline V gene data show CDR1 as SGHNT and CDR2 as YYREEE (reference sequence). J gave up 6 bases and V 0 bases, and 8 bases lay outside the gene matches. This CDR3 is CASSLDMGQGEFEQYF. CDR3 in DNA: TGTGCCAGCAGCTTGGATATGGGACAGGGGGAATTCGAGCAGTACTTC. Looking up the rest from reference TRBV5-4 and TRBJ2-7 gives the full variable domain: ETGVTQSPTHLIKTRGQQVTLRCSSQSGHNTVSWYQQALGQGPQFIFQYYREEENGRGNFPPRFSGLQFPNYSSELNVNALELDDSALYLCASSLDMGQGEFEQYFGPGTRLTVT.

This chain connects TRBV28 to TRBJ1-4, with D tentatively TRBD1 (6 bases). Germline assignment: CDR1 MDHEN and CDR2 SYDVKM. The CDR3 covers 14 residues. V dropped 5 bases and J dropped 7 bases, with 14 bases sitting between them. CDR3 amino acids: CASSQGGGAEKLFF. Here the CDR3 DNA reads TGTGCCAGCAGTCAAGGGGGGGGAGCTGAAAAACTGTTTTTT.

V and J are TRBV7-2 and TRBJ2-1; 16 nucleotides agree with TRBD2. Losses at the gene ends were 5 bases for V and 7 bases for J; bases not matched to a gene: 8. The CDR3 length is 17 residues. In germline, CDR1 is SGHTA, CDR2 FQGNSA. The CDR3 DNA is TGTGCCAGCAGCCCACCGGGACTAGCGGGGGGGCCTAATGAGCAGTTCTTC. Its protein is CASSPPGLAGGPNEQFF.

The chain has TRBV15 and TRBJ2-3; tentatively, D is TRBD1 (6 bases). Per the germline V gene, CDR1 is LNHNV and CDR2 is YYDKDF (reference sequence). Trimming removed 1 base at V and 0 bases at J, with 32 bases between. The CDR3 runs to 23 residues. The CDR3 DNA reads as TGTGCCACCAGCAGAGCCACAAACTTACATTCGGGACAAGGCCCTACTAGCACAGATACGCAGTATTTT. Amino acids: CATSRATNLHSGQGPTSTDTQYF.

V and J are TRBV29-1 and TRBJ2-5; 8 bases line up with TRBD1. Germline assignment: CDR1 SQVTM and CDR2 ANQGSEA. The CDR3 extends over 12 amino acids. V was pared by 8 bases and J by 5 bases, with 7 bases of the junction left unmatched. The CDR3 region has the DNA TGCAGCACTAAGACAGGGGAGGAGACCCAGTACTTC. Its translation: CSTKTGEETQYF. The full variable domain, with the rest looked up from reference TRBV29-1 and TRBJ2-5, is SAVISQKPSRDICQRGTSLTIQCQVDSQVTMMFWYRQQPGQSLTLIATANQGSEATYESGFVIDKFPISRPNLTFSTLTVSNMSPEDSSIYLCSTKTGEETQYFGPGTRLLVL.

This chain uses TRBV11-2 with TRBJ2-1; D possibly corresponds to TRBD2 (5 bases). V was shortened by 3 bases and J by 1 base, with 10 bases between the two germline ends. Germline V gene lookup returns CDR1 SGHAT and CDR2 FQNNGV. This CDR3 region has 15 residues. The CDR3 DNA reads TGTGCCAGCAGCTTTCGACTAACTTCCTACAATGAGCAGTTCTTC. Protein product: CASSFRLTSYNEQFF.

This clone was seen a single time. The chain has TRBV7-3 and TRBJ1-2; D unclear. CDR1 is SGHTA and CDR2 is FQGTGA in the germline V gene. V shed 8 bases and J shed 0 bases, with 7 bases lying between them. The CDR3 has 12 amino acids. CDR3 in DNA: TGTGCCAGCGGCGGAGCTAACTATGGCTACACCTTC. Encoded protein: CASGGANYGYTF.

The chain has TRBV5-1 and TRBJ2-3; TRBD1 might be the D (6 bases). The V gene lost 0 bases and the J gene lost 2 bases, with 13 bases spanning the gap. Germline V lookup: CDR1 SGHRS, CDR2 YFSETQ. The CDR3 sequence is 16 residues long. CDR3 loop: CASSLARQVLTDTQYF. The CDR3 DNA follows: TGCGCCAGCAGCTTGGCCCGACAGGTACTCACAGATACGCAGTATTTT.

The chain couples TRBV13 to TRBJ2-7, with a weak D call TRBD1 (6 bases). The length of the CDR3 is 15 residues. Trimming took 5 bases from V and 4 from J, leaving 18 bases between them. CDR1 is PRHDT and CDR2 is FYEKMQ in the germline V gene (reference sequence). Here the CDR3 DNA reads TGTGCCAGCAGCCAGGGGCGTGGGAGTTCGTACGAGCAGTACTTC. The encoded protein is CASSQGRGSSYEQYF. Filled out from reference TRBV13 and TRBJ2-7, the complete variable domain reads AAGVIQSPRHLIKEKRETATLKCYPIPRHDTVYWYQQGPGQDPQFLISFYEKMQSDKGSIPDRFSAQQFSDYHSELNMSSLELGDSALYFCASSQGRGSSYEQYFGPGTRLTVT.

This clone was seen once. The chain couples TRBV7-9 to TRBJ2-7; 7 bases map to TRBD1. Trimming took 8 bases from V and 2 from J; bases not matched to a gene: 12. CDR3 length equals 15 residues. CDR1 and CDR2 from the germline V gene are SEHNR and FQNEAQ (reference sequence). This chain's CDR3 is CASGSPNRGPYEQYF. The DNA of the CDR3 is TGTGCCAGCGGCTCCCCCAACAGGGGACCCTACGAGCAGTACTTC.

The V and J genes are TRBV5-4 and TRBJ1-4, with D possibly matching TRBD1 (6 bases). CDR1 SGHNT and CDR2 YYREEE come from the germline V gene (reference sequence). Trimming took off 2 bases at V and 2 bases at J, with 10 bases between the two ends. The CDR3 has 15 amino acids. This chain's CDR3 is CASSLSGATNEKLFF. As DNA, the CDR3 is TGTGCCAGCAGCTTATCAGGGGCCACTAATGAAAAACTGTTTTTT.

This chain uses TRBV2 with TRBJ1-5; D might be TRBD1 (6 bases). This CDR3 is built from 16 residues. Germline CDR1 is SNHLY and CDR2 is FYNNEI. V was cut by 2 bases and J by 3 bases, with 14 bases left in between. CDR3 DNA: TGTGCCAGCAGTGAAAGTAGGGGGGGCTACAATCAGCCCCAGCATTTT. This codes for CASSESRGGYNQPQHF.

The chain carries TRBV24-1 and TRBJ2-7; 12 nucleotides agree with TRBD1. Germline CDR1 is KGHDR and CDR2 is SFDVKD. This CDR3 is built from 17 residues. Trimming at V came to 4 bases and at J to 5 bases, leaving 11 bases not matched to a gene. This chain's CDR3 is CATSETPGQGAGDEQYF. Here the CDR3 DNA reads TGTGCCACCAGTGAAACACCGGGACAGGGGGCCGGGGACGAGCAGTACTTC.

The CDR3 coding sequence is TGTGCCAGCAGACCCCGACTAGCGGGGGCGGGAGATACGCAGTATTTT. Protein product: CASRPRLAGAGDTQYF. This chain links TRBV28 with TRBJ2-3; 12 bases map to TRBD2. After removal of 6 bases from V and 5 bases from J, the junction contained 9 bases not matched to a gene. The CDR3 is 16 residues long. Germline-derived CDR1 and CDR2 are MDHEN and SYDVKM.

The sample holds one count of this clone. The chain employs TRBV3-1 (or the pseudogene TRBV3-2) and TRBJ1-1; D is undetermined. Per the germline V gene, CDR1 is LGHDT and CDR2 is YNNKEL (reference sequence). V was clipped by 4 bases and J by 3 bases, with 9 bases between them. This CDR3 comprises 13 residues. The CDR3: CASSLLRYTEAFF. CDR3 nucleotide sequence: TGTGCCAGCAGCCTCCTGCGGTACACTGAAGCTTTCTTT.

The rearrangement uses TRBV7-9 and TRBJ1-2, with D possibly TRBD1 on 5 matching bases. CDR1 SEHNR and CDR2 FQNEAQ come from the germline V gene (reference sequence). The CDR3 is 13 amino acids. Trimming took off 5 bases at V and 2 bases at J, with 9 bases between the two ends. CDR3 protein: CASSPRQNYGYTF. The DNA of the CDR3 is TGTGCCAGCAGCCCTCGACAGAACTATGGCTACACCTTC.

This clone showed up just once. The chain employs TRBV19 and TRBJ1-2; 7 positions agree with TRBD1. CDR1 is LNHDA and CDR2 is SQIVND in the germline V gene (reference sequence). The CDR3 contains 15 residues. J was trimmed by 8 bases and V by 5 bases; bases with no gene match: 14. CDR3 nucleotide sequence: TGTGCCAGTAGTTCCCGACAGGGACCACTCGGAGGCTACACCTTC. Its protein is CASSSRQGPLGGYTF.